This TCR beta chain originates from a study of blood T cell repertoires in COVID-19. Enrolment of Seattle patients took place during active infection, and they were followed longitudinally. Per the original data handling: Researchers report that nucleated cell counts were estimated from reference gene primer amplification. The method was immunoSEQ multiplex PCR; TCRdb's version includes in-frame clones alone and lacks a portion of them. The D gene and trimming were derived from the DNA, and the V and J assignments and clone size from that table. The sample carries 350,000 to 400,000 clones, roughly 90% recorded once. V was pared by 1 base and J by 8 bases, with 5 bases between. Germline CDR1 is SEHNR and CDR2 is FQNEAQ (reference sequence). The CDR3 consists of 11 residues.

Sequenced sample: peripheral blood. The sequence derives from a woman aged 60-70 years with COVID-19, enrolled during active disease. The chain carries TRBV7-9 and TRBJ1-1; D may be TRBD1 (5 bases). The CDR3, as DNA: TGTGCCAGCAGCTTAGGGACAGAAGCTTTCTTT. Encoded protein: CASSLGTEAFF. Using reference TRBV7-9 and TRBJ1-1 for the parts outside the CDR3, the full variable domain is DTGVSQNPRHKITKRGQNVTFRCDPISEHNRLYWYRQTLGQGPEFLTYFQNEAQLEKSRLLSDRFSAERPKGSFSTLEIQRTEQGDSAMYLCASSLGTEAFFGQGTRLTVV.